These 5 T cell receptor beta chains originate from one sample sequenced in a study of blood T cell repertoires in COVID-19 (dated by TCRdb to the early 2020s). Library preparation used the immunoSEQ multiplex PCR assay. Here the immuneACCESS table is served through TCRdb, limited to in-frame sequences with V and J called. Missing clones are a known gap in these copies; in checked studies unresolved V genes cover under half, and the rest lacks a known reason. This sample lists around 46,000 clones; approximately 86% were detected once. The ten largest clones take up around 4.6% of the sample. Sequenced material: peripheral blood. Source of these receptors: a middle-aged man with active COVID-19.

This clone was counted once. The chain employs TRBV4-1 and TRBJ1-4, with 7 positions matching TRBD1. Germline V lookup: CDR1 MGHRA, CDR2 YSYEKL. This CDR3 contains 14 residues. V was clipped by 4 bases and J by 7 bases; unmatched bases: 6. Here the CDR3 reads CASSPTGRREKLFF. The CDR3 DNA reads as TGCGCCAGCAGCCCGACAGGGCGGCGTGAAAAACTGTTTTTT.

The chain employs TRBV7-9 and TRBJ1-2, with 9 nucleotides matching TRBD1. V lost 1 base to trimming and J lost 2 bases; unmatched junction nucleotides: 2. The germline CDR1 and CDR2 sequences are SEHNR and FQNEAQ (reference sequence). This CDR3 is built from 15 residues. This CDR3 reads CASSLGDRANYGYTF. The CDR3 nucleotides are TGTGCCAGCAGCTTAGGGGACAGGGCAAACTATGGCTACACCTTC.

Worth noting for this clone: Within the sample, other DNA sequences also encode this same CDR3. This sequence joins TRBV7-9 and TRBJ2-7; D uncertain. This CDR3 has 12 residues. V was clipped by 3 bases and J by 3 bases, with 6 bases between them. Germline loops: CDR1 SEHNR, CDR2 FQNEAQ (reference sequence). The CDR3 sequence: CASSFAGYEQYF. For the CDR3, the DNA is TGTGCCAGCAGCTTCGCCGGCTACGAGCAGTACTTC.

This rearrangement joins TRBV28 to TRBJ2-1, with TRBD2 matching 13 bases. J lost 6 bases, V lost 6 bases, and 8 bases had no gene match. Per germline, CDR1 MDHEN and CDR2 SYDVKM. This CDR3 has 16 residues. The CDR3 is CASSTSGRAPRNEQFF. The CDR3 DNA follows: TGTGCCAGCAGCACTAGCGGGAGGGCCCCGCGCAATGAGCAGTTCTTC. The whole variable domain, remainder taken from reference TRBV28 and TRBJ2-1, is DVKVTQSSRYLVKRTGEKVFLECVQDMDHENMFWYRQDPGLGLRLIYFSYDVKMKEKGDIPEGYSVSREKKERFSLILESASTNQTSMYLCASSTSGRAPRNEQFFGPGTRLTVL.

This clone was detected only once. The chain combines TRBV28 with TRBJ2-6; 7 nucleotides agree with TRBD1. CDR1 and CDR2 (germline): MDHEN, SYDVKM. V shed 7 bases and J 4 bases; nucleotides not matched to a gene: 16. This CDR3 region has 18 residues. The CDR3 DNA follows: TGTGCCAGCATTTCCCCCTCAGGGGGTTTCGGCGGGGCCAACGTCCTGACTTTC. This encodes CASISPSGGFGGANVLTF.